The source of this T cell receptor (beta chain) is a study of PD-1 and CTLA-4 blockade in melanoma. This CDR3 has 15 amino acids. Per germline, CDR1 SGHRS and CDR2 YFSETQ. The V gene lost 0 bases and the J gene lost 0 bases, with 7 bases spanning the gap. Assay used: immunoSEQ multiplex PCR; TCRdb lists only in-frame clones, some missing. The data contain about 31,000 clones, approximately 90% of them singletons. The chain is built from TRBV5-1 and TRBJ2-1; tentative D call: TRBD2 (6 bases). The receptor was isolated from a human donor with melanoma. The sequences come from CD8+ T cells from peripheral blood, collected from a patient given anti-PD-1 treatment. CDR3 DNA sequence: TGCGCCAGCAGCTTGGCCGGGAGCTCCTACAATGAGCAGTTCTTC. It is translated as CASSLAGSSYNEQFF. Using reference TRBV5-1 and TRBJ2-1 for the parts outside the CDR3, the full variable domain is KAGVTQTPRYLIKTRGQQVTLSCSPISGHRSVSWYQQTPGQGLQFLFEYFSETQRNKGNFPGRFSGRQFSNSRSEMNVSTLELGDSALYLCASSLAGSSYNEQFFGPGTRLTVL.